These 29 T cell receptor beta chains share one sample of origin, sequenced in a study of shared clonotypes between healthy human individuals. The repertoire was sequenced with immunoSEQ multiplex PCR; TCRdb's copy has only in-frame clones and lacks some. This sample yields a few million clones, of which more than 80% are seen a single time; around 0.14% belongs to the top ten. Source material: naive CD4+ T cells sorted from blood. The subset denotes: CD45RA+ positively selected. These receptors were taken from a man aged 18 to 35 in good health.

The rearrangement joins TRBV7-2 to TRBJ2-3; TRBD2 agrees at 8 bases. CDR3 size: 15 residues. Germline assignment: CDR1 SGHTA and CDR2 FQGNSA. The ends lost 5 bases at V and 3 bases at J; junction bases unmatched: 7. CDR3 bases: TGTGCCAGCAGCGAGAGCGGGAGAGGAACAGATACGCAGTATTTT. Protein product: CASSESGRGTDTQYF. The full variable domain, completed using reference TRBV7-2 and TRBJ2-3, is GAGVSQSPSNKVTEKGKDVELRCDPISGHTALYWYRQSLGQGLEFLIYFQGNSAPDKSGLPSDRFSAERTGGSVSTLTIQRTQQEDSAVYLCASSESGRGTDTQYFGPGTRLTVL.

This rearrangement joins TRBV28 to TRBJ1-4; D perhaps matches TRBD1 (6 bases). The CDR3 contains 13 residues. Trimming removed 6 bases at V and 8 bases at J, with 13 bases between. Germline lookup yields CDR1 MDHEN and CDR2 SYDVKM. CDR3 DNA: TGTGCCAGCAGGGATGGGGGCTTGGAAAAACTGTTTTTT. Its protein product is CASRDGGLEKLFF.

This chain links TRBV18 with TRBJ2-7, with D possibly being TRBD1 (6 bases). Trimming removed 3 bases at V and 4 bases at J, with 19 bases between. This CDR3 has 16 amino acids. Germline assignment: CDR1 KGHSH and CDR2 LQKENI. The CDR3 reads CASSPRSRGDRYEQYF. The DNA for the CDR3 is TGTGCCAGCTCACCGCGAAGCAGAGGCGACAGGTACGAGCAGTACTTC.

The V gene is TRBV5-6, the J gene TRBJ1-2; possibly TRBD1 for D (5 bases). Trimming took 4 bases from V and 0 from J, leaving 16 bases between them. There are 16 residues in the CDR3. The germline gives CDR1 SGHDT, CDR2 YYEEEE. The CDR3 spells CASSPPKGLPNYGYTF. CDR3 sequence (DNA): TGTGCCAGCAGCCCGCCGAAGGGGCTACCTAACTATGGCTACACCTTC.

The rearrangement links TRBV7-9 to TRBJ2-7; 8 bases are a match to TRBD1. The CDR3 has 14 amino acids. Per germline, CDR1 SEHNR and CDR2 FQNEAQ (reference sequence). The ends lost 2 bases at V and 3 bases at J; junction bases unmatched: 3. The CDR3 protein is CASSLITGGYEQYF. The CDR3 DNA follows: TGTGCCAGCAGCTTAATCACAGGGGGCTACGAGCAGTACTTC.

The rearrangement links TRBV29-1 to TRBJ1-2; D is unresolved. This CDR3 comprises 12 residues. Germline CDR1 reads SQVTM; CDR2 reads ANQGSEA. The V gene lost 3 bases and the J gene lost 7 bases, with 12 bases spanning the gap. Here the CDR3 DNA reads TGCAGCGTTGAGCACGGGCAGGTTGGCTACACCTTC. Amino acids: CSVEHGQVGYTF.

The CDR3 spells CASSEQIPAGAQETQYF. The CDR3, as DNA: TGTGCCAGCAGTGAACAAATCCCAGCGGGGGCCCAAGAGACCCAGTACTTC. The rearrangement uses TRBV6-1 and TRBJ2-5; 8 bases align to TRBD2. Germline values: CDR1 MNHNS, CDR2 SASEGT. CDR3 length: 17 residues. Trimming removed 2 bases from V and 1 base from J; junction bases left unmatched: 9.

This clone was seen only once. The same CDR3 also results from other DNA sequences found in this sample. The rearrangement joins TRBV5-1 to TRBJ2-3; no reliable D call. The CDR3 runs to 14 residues. V shed 0 bases and J shed 0 bases, with 5 bases lying between them. Germline values: CDR1 SGHRS, CDR2 YFSETQ. The CDR3 loop reads CASSLVGSTDTQYF. The CDR3 nucleotides read TGCGCCAGCAGCTTGGTGGGCAGCACAGATACGCAGTATTTT. The variable domain in full, with the rest retrieved from reference TRBV5-1 and TRBJ2-3, is KAGVTQTPRYLIKTRGQQVTLSCSPISGHRSVSWYQQTPGQGLQFLFEYFSETQRNKGNFPGRFSGRQFSNSRSEMNVSTLELGDSALYLCASSLVGSTDTQYFGPGTRLTVL.

Notes on this clone: Other DNA variants within this sample encode the same CDR3. This rearrangement joins TRBV5-1 to TRBJ2-5; D tentatively reads TRBD1 or TRBD2 (5 bases each). The V end lost 4 bases, the J end lost 4 bases, and 11 bases lay between the germline ends. The CDR3 spans 13 residues. CDR1 SGHRS and CDR2 YFSETQ come from the germline V gene. The DNA for the CDR3 is TGCGCCAGCAGCCAGGGTGGGGGAGAGACCCAGTACTTC. This encodes CASSQGGGETQYF. Combining the CDR3 with reference TRBV5-1 and TRBJ2-5 gives the whole variable domain KAGVTQTPRYLIKTRGQQVTLSCSPISGHRSVSWYQQTPGQGLQFLFEYFSETQRNKGNFPGRFSGRQFSNSRSEMNVSTLELGDSALYLCASSQGGGETQYFGPGTRLLVL.

This sequence joins TRBV11-1 and TRBJ1-1, with D tentatively TRBD1 (5 bases). V lost 1 base and J 2 bases, leaving 8 bases between the germline ends. This CDR3 is built from 14 residues. Germline CDR1 SGHAT, CDR2 FQDESV (reference sequence). DNA of the CDR3: TGTGCCAGCAGCTTAGGTGGGGCCAACACTGAAGCTTTCTTT. Translated, it gives CASSLGGANTEAFF.

The V call is TRBV11-3, the J call TRBJ2-5; D call uncertain. The CDR3 is made up of 14 amino acids. The V end was cut by 3 bases, the J end by 4 bases, with 12 bases between. In germline, CDR1 is SGHNT, CDR2 YENEEA. The CDR3 sequence is CASSLGRKPETQYF. CDR3 in DNA: TGTGCCAGCAGCTTGGGTCGTAAACCAGAGACCCAGTACTTC.

The gene calls are TRBV19 and TRBJ2-7, with 8 bases lining up with TRBD1. This CDR3 region has 13 residues. Per the germline V gene, CDR1 is LNHDA and CDR2 is SQIVND (reference sequence). Trimming took 10 bases from V and 2 from J; bases not matched to a gene: 7. The CDR3 nucleotides are TGTGCCACCGCGGACAGGGCCACCTACGAGCAGTACTTC. It encodes CATADRATYEQYF. Full variable domain (rest looked up from reference TRBV19 and TRBJ2-7): DGGITQSPKYLFRKEGQNVTLSCEQNLNHDAMYWYRQDPGQGLRLIYYSQIVNDFQKGDIAEGYSVSREKKESFPLTVTSAQKNPTAFYLCATADRATYEQYFGPGTRLTVT.

The chain recombines TRBV7-2 with TRBJ2-1; no reliable D call. Germline CDR1 is SGHTA and CDR2 is FQGNSA. This CDR3 region has 15 residues. Trimming pared 6 bases from V and 3 bases from J, leaving 15 bases between. The CDR3 DNA follows: TGTGCCAGCAGTCTAGACGGATTAGACTACAATGAGCAGTTCTTC. It yields the protein CASSLDGLDYNEQFF.

The rearrangement links TRBV11-3 to TRBJ2-3; 7 bases fit TRBD1. The germline V gene has CDR1 SGHNT and CDR2 YENEEA. The ends lost 4 bases at V and 3 bases at J; junction bases unmatched: 4. This CDR3 has 14 residues. CDR3 protein: CASSSGQRTDTQYF. For the CDR3, the DNA is TGTGCCAGCAGCTCGGGACAGAGAACAGATACGCAGTATTTT.

The chain is built from TRBV7-9 and TRBJ2-1; unclear D gene. The germline CDR1 and CDR2 sequences are SEHNR and FQNEAQ (reference sequence). Trimming left V 5 bases short and J 7 bases short, with 21 bases between. The CDR3 covers 16 residues. Here the CDR3 DNA reads TGTGCCAGCAGCCCAGGCGACCTTACCTTGGGGAATGAGCAGTTCTTC. Its protein product is CASSPGDLTLGNEQFF. The full variable domain, completed using reference TRBV7-9 and TRBJ2-1, is DTGVSQNPRHKITKRGQNVTFRCDPISEHNRLYWYRQTLGQGPEFLTYFQNEAQLEKSRLLSDRFSAERPKGSFSTLEIQRTEQGDSAMYLCASSPGDLTLGNEQFFGPGTRLTVL.

The J gene is TRBJ1-5, the V gene TRBV6-1, with D uncertain. Germline V gene data show CDR1 as MNHNS and CDR2 as SASEGT. V was shortened by 2 bases and J by 3 bases, with 11 bases between the two germline ends. The length of the CDR3 is 15 residues. CDR3 coding DNA: TGTGCCAGCAGTGAATTAACCGCCCTCAATCAGCCCCAGCATTTT. It translates to CASSELTALNQPQHF.

The chain combines TRBV28 with TRBJ1-1; unclear D gene. The CDR3 is made up of 12 amino acids. Trimming cost V 6 bases and J 5 bases, with 10 bases left between them. Germline V CDR1 and CDR2: MDHEN, SYDVKM. CDR3: CASRPQGTEAFF. The CDR3 DNA reads TGTGCCAGCAGACCTCAAGGGACTGAAGCTTTCTTT. The variable domain in full, completed from reference TRBV28 and TRBJ1-1, reads DVKVTQSSRYLVKRTGEKVFLECVQDMDHENMFWYRQDPGLGLRLIYFSYDVKMKEKGDIPEGYSVSREKKERFSLILESASTNQTSMYLCASRPQGTEAFFGQGTRLTVV.

This chain joins TRBV7-9 and TRBJ2-1; 12 nucleotides match TRBD2. This CDR3 comprises 19 residues. Germline CDR1 is SEHNR and CDR2 is FQNEAQ (reference sequence). Trimming removed 3 bases from V and 3 bases from J; junction bases left unmatched: 12. CDR3 nucleotides: TGTGCCAGCAGCTTCGGACTAGCGGGATGGAGAGGAAACTACAATGAGCAGTTCTTC. It specifies CASSFGLAGWRGNYNEQFF. The full variable domain, its missing parts supplied by reference TRBV7-9 and TRBJ2-1, is DTGVSQNPRHKITKRGQNVTFRCDPISEHNRLYWYRQTLGQGPEFLTYFQNEAQLEKSRLLSDRFSAERPKGSFSTLEIQRTEQGDSAMYLCASSFGLAGWRGNYNEQFFGPGTRLTVL.

The genes are TRBV19 and TRBJ2-2; the D is unclear. The V gene's germline CDR1 is LNHDA and CDR2 SQIVND (reference sequence). The CDR3 totals 13 residues. With 6 bases removed from V and 7 bases from J, the gap between germline ends came to 12 bases. CDR3 sequence (DNA): TGTGCCAGTAGCCCGACAAGTTACGGGGAGCTGTTTTTT. Translation gives CASSPTSYGELFF.

J is TRBJ1-5 and V is TRBV6-1; 9 bases align to TRBD1. The germline V gene has CDR1 MNHNS and CDR2 SASEGT. The CDR3 consists of 15 residues. The junction had 7 bases not matched to a gene; V was cut back by 7 bases and J by 3 bases. The CDR3: CASINRDRDNQPQHF. CDR3 nucleotide sequence: TGTGCCAGCATTAACCGGGACAGGGACAATCAGCCCCAGCATTTT.

V gene TRBV29-1 combines with J gene TRBJ1-2; D is ambiguous. The CDR3 contains 14 residues. In germline, CDR1 is SQVTM, CDR2 ANQGSEA. V lost 2 bases and J 8 bases, leaving 18 bases between the germline ends. CDR3: CSVESGLRLRGYTF. The CDR3 nucleotides read TGCAGCGTTGAATCGGGGTTAAGACTCAGGGGCTACACCTTC.

This clone occurred a few times. The chain recombines TRBV4-1 with TRBJ1-1, with 9 bases identical to TRBD1. The CDR3 is 12 amino acids. The germline V gene encodes CDR1 MGHRA and CDR2 YSYEKL. The V and J ends lost 7 bases and 8 bases, in that order; junction bases with no gene match: 5. In DNA, the CDR3 is TGCGCCAGCACGTTGACAGGGGGAGAAGCTTTCTTT. Its translation: CASTLTGGEAFF.

This chain joins TRBV18 and TRBJ2-3, with a weak D call TRBD1 (6 bases). Looked up from germline, CDR1 is KGHSH and CDR2 is LQKENI. Trimming shortened V by 3 bases and J by 5 bases, and 21 bases separated the two germline ends. This CDR3 spans 17 amino acids. The CDR3 nucleotides are TGTGCCAGCTCACCCTACAGACAGGAAGCGGTGGAAGATACGCAGTATTTT. Amino acids: CASSPYRQEAVEDTQYF.

The chain carries TRBV27 and TRBJ2-3; the match to TRBD2 covers 11 bases. V dropped 5 bases and J dropped 5; count of bases not matched to a gene: 9. The germline V gene has CDR1 MNHEY and CDR2 SMNVEV (reference sequence). The CDR3 extends over 16 amino acids. Written as DNA, the CDR3 is TGTGCCAGCAGTGATCTAGCGGGGGGCCCGGGAGATACGCAGTATTTT. Translated, it gives CASSDLAGGPGDTQYF.

V gene TRBV30 combines with J gene TRBJ2-1; TRBD2 might be the D (6 bases). V was clipped by 8 bases and J by 11 bases, with 13 bases between them. This CDR3 contains 10 residues. In germline, CDR1 is GTSNPN, CDR2 SVGIG (reference sequence). In DNA, the CDR3 is TGTGCCCTCGAGGCGGGGAAGCAGTTCTTC. This sequence encodes CALEAGKQFF. The full variable domain, rest sourced from reference TRBV30 and TRBJ2-1, is SQTIHQWPATLVQPVGSPLSLECTVEGTSNPNLYWYRQAAGRGLQLLFYSVGIGQISSEVPQNLSASRPQDRQFILSSKKLLLSDSGFYLCALEAGKQFFGPGTRLTVL.

In its sample, this clone was seen a few times. The chain recombines TRBV6-1 with TRBJ1-2; a possible D gene is TRBD1 (5 bases). The V end was cut by 4 bases, the J end by 3 bases, with 15 bases between. The V gene's germline CDR1 is MNHNS and CDR2 SASEGT. CDR3 length equals 15 residues. DNA of the CDR3: TGTGCCAGCAGTGTAGCCATCCTGGGGGACTATGGCTACACCTTC. It codes for CASSVAILGDYGYTF.

The chain carries TRBV6-1 and TRBJ2-3; 9 bases line up with TRBD2. The CDR3 is 18 residues long. V trimming: 3 bases; J trimming: 0 bases; junction bases outside the gene matches: 10. Germline CDR1 reads MNHNS; CDR2 reads SASEGT. The CDR3 nucleotides read TGTGCCAGCAGTGAGACAGCTAGCGGGGTGACTAGCACAGATACGCAGTATTTT. It translates to CASSETASGVTSTDTQYF.

V is TRBV5-4 and J is TRBJ1-2; possible D gene TRBD1, 5 bases. This CDR3 region has 16 residues. Germline assignment: CDR1 SGHNT and CDR2 YYREEE (reference sequence). The V end lost 3 bases, the J end lost 0 bases, and 15 bases lay between the germline ends. CDR3 sequence reads: CASSSTGLVTNYGYTF. In DNA form, the CDR3 reads TGTGCCAGCAGCTCCACGGGACTAGTAACTAACTATGGCTACACCTTC.

This rearrangement joins TRBV9 to TRBJ2-1, with D uncertain. Germline V lookup: CDR1 SGDLS, CDR2 YYNGEE. The CDR3 runs 16 residues. Trimming stripped 4 bases from V and 0 bases from J, with 14 bases between. As DNA, the CDR3 is TGTGCCAGCAGCCCGCGACGACTGAACTCCTACAATGAGCAGTTCTTC. This codes for CASSPRRLNSYNEQFF. The complete variable domain, with remaining parts taken from reference TRBV9 and TRBJ2-1, reads DSGVTQTPKHLITATGQRVTLRCSPRSGDLSVYWYQQSLDQGLQFLIQYYNGEERAKGNILERFSAQQFPDLHSELNLSSLELGDSALYFCASSPRRLNSYNEQFFGPGTRLTVL.